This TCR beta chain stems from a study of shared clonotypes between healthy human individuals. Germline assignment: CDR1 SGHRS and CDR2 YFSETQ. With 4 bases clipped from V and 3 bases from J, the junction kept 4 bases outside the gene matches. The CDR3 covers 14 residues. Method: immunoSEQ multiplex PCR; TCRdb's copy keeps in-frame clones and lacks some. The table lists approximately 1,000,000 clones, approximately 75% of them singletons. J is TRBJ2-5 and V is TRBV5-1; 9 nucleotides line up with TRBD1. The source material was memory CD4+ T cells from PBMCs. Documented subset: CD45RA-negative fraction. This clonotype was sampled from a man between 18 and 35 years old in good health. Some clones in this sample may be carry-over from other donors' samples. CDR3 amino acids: CASSRGQGKETQYF. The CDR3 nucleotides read TGCGCCAGCAGCAGGGGACAGGGTAAAGAGACCCAGTACTTC.